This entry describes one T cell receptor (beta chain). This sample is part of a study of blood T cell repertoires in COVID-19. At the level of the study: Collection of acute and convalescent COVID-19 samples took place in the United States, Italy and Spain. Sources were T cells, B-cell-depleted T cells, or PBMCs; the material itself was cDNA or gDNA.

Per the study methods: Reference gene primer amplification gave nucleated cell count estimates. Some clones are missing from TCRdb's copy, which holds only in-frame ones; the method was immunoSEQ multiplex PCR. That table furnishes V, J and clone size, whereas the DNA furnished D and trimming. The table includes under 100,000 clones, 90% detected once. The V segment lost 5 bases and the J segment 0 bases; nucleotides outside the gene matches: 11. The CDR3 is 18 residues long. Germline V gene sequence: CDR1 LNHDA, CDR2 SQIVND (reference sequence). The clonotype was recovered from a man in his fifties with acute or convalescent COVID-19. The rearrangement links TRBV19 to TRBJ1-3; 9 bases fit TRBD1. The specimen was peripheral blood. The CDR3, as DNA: TGTGCCAGTAGTGCGGGACAGGGAGGAGGACCCTCTGGAAACACCATATATTTT. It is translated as CASSAGQGGGPSGNTIYF.